This T cell receptor beta chain appears in the sequencing data of a study of technical replicates of blood from several donors. After removal of 3 bases from V and 5 bases from J, the junction contained 9 bases not matched to a gene. The CDR3 extends over 15 amino acids. CDR1 is SGHRS, CDR2 YFSETQ, per germline. Libraries were prepared by immunoSEQ multiplex PCR; TCRdb keeps only in-frame clonotypes and omits some of them. The repertoire holds tens of thousands of clones, 96% seen once, with around 0.38% in the top ten. Sequencing input: T cells isolated from PBMCs. The chain joins TRBV5-1 to TRBJ1-1, with 8 bases fitting TRBD1. The sequence was obtained from a human donor in good health. CDR3 in amino acids: CASSSSQGARTEAFF. CDR3 coding DNA: TGCGCCAGCAGCTCGTCGCAGGGGGCGAGGACTGAAGCTTTCTTT.